Each of the 23 T cell receptor beta chains below was sequenced from the same sample in a study of shared clonotypes between healthy human individuals. The repertoire was sequenced with immunoSEQ multiplex PCR; TCRdb's copy has only in-frame clones and lacks some. The repertoire holds nearly 2 million clones, roughly 94% seen once, with around 1% in the top ten. In the naive CD8 group, cells lacked CD45RO and were positively selected for CCR7, so terminally differentiated effector memory CD45RA+ cells were left out. Material for sequencing was naive CD8+ T cells sorted from blood. The receptors come from a man between 18 and 29 years old in good health.

Remarks on this clone: Other nucleotide sequences in the sample specify the same CDR3. The chain links TRBV7-6 to TRBJ2-7; 8 nucleotides line up with TRBD2. Losses at the gene ends were 2 bases for V and 3 bases for J; bases not matched to a gene: 3. Germline lookup yields CDR1 SGHVS and CDR2 FNYEAQ. This CDR3 has 14 amino acids. CDR3 amino acids: CASSLSGSRYEQYF. CDR3 bases: TGTGCCAGCAGCTTAAGCGGGAGCCGCTACGAGCAGTACTTC.

V and J are TRBV28 and TRBJ1-6; 9 bases match TRBD1. With V trimmed by 6 bases and J by 9 bases, 3 bases remained unmatched. The CDR3 has 13 residues. Per the germline V gene, CDR1 is MDHEN and CDR2 is SYDVKM. The CDR3 is CASRGQGVSPLHF. The CDR3 DNA reads TGTGCCAGCAGGGGACAGGGCGTTTCACCCCTCCACTTT.

The chain is built from TRBV19 and TRBJ2-7, with D hard to call. Between the trimmed V and J ends, which lost 0 bases and 2 bases, there was a span of 17 bases. Looked up from germline, CDR1 is LNHDA and CDR2 is SQIVND (reference sequence). CDR3 size: 17 residues. The CDR3 DNA is TGTGCCAGTAGTATAGATCCCCTTACCGAGGCCACCTACGAGCAGTACTTC. It specifies CASSIDPLTEATYEQYF.

The V gene is TRBV28, the J gene TRBJ2-7; D remains unclear. CDR1 MDHEN and CDR2 SYDVKM come from the germline V gene. CDR3 length: 13 amino acids. Trimming shortened V by 3 bases and J by 5 bases, and 11 bases separated the two germline ends. As DNA, the CDR3 is TGTGCCAGCAGTTTTCCTGTCCGTCACGAGCAGTACTTC. Its translation is CASSFPVRHEQYF.

The chain uses TRBV30 and TRBJ2-7, with D hard to call. CDR3 size: 11 residues. Germline loops: CDR1 GTSNPN, CDR2 SVGIG (reference sequence). The ends were cut back, 5 bases at V and 9 bases at J, with 14 bases in the middle. CDR3 loop: CAWGLGSGQYF. As DNA, the CDR3 is TGTGCCTGGGGTCTGGGGTCGGGGCAGTACTTC.

This chain joins TRBV19 and TRBJ2-3, with no clear D. This CDR3 has 13 residues. V was shortened by 5 bases and J by 2 bases, with 8 bases between the two germline ends. CDR1 and CDR2 (germline): LNHDA, SQIVND (reference sequence). CDR3 sequence reads: CASSFSNTDTQYF. CDR3 bases: TGTGCCAGTAGTTTTTCGAACACAGATACGCAGTATTTT.

The chain joins TRBV10-2 to TRBJ2-2; D might be TRBD2 (5 bases). Germline CDR1 is WSHSY and CDR2 is SAAADI. V was shortened by 4 bases and J by 4 bases, with 7 bases between the two germline ends. The CDR3 sequence is 13 residues long. The CDR3 reads CASSGTFTGELFF. In nucleotides, the CDR3 is TGCGCCAGCAGTGGGACTTTCACCGGGGAGCTGTTTTTT.

This CDR3 reads CASSTNPGELFF. In DNA, the CDR3 is TGTGCCAGCAGCACAAATCCCGGGGAGCTGTTTTTT. The chain uses TRBV28 and TRBJ2-2; D remains unclear. This CDR3 is built from 12 residues. The V gene's germline CDR1 is MDHEN and CDR2 SYDVKM. Trimming pared 6 bases from V and 6 bases from J, leaving 8 bases between.

Only one count was recorded for this clone. The J gene is TRBJ2-1, the V gene TRBV7-8; possible D gene TRBD2, 6 bases. V was trimmed by 4 bases and J by 7 bases, leaving 8 bases between them. Germline V gives CDR1 SGHVS, CDR2 FQNEAQ. This CDR3 comprises 12 residues. The CDR3 region is CASSSRENEQFF. The CDR3 DNA sequence: TGTGCCAGCAGCTCTCGGGAGAATGAGCAGTTCTTC.

As for this clone: In the same sample, other DNA sequences code for this CDR3. For the CDR3, the DNA is TGTGCCAGCAGCTTCGCGGGAGGGCCAGATACGCAGTATTTT. Translated, it gives CASSFAGGPDTQYF. The chain couples TRBV11-2 to TRBJ2-3; TRBD2 aligns across 9 bases. The CDR3 consists of 14 residues. With V trimmed by 3 bases and J by 4 bases, 2 bases remained unmatched. Germline V gene lookup returns CDR1 SGHAT and CDR2 FQNNGV.

The chain employs TRBV5-6 and TRBJ2-7; the match to TRBD2 covers 7 bases. Germline V gene lookup returns CDR1 SGHDT and CDR2 YYEEEE. This CDR3 comprises 12 residues. V dropped 3 bases and J dropped 6; count of bases not matched to a gene: 3. CDR3 in amino acids: CASSSAGVEQYF. The DNA for the CDR3 is TGTGCCAGCAGCTCTGCGGGGGTCGAGCAGTACTTC.

In DNA form, the CDR3 reads TGTGCCAGCAGCCCCGGGGAGTGGCAGAACTACGAGCAGTACTTC. Translating gives CASSPGEWQNYEQYF. V usage is TRBV7-2 and J usage is TRBJ2-7, with a possible D match to TRBD2 (5 bases). Germline-derived CDR1 and CDR2 are SGHTA and FQGNSA. The CDR3 has 15 residues. Trimming pared 5 bases from V and 3 bases from J, leaving 17 bases between.

The V and J genes are TRBV20-1 and TRBJ1-2; D is unresolved. The CDR3 length is 10 residues. V was cut by 5 bases and J by 6 bases, with 7 bases left in between. Per germline, CDR1 DFQATT and CDR2 SNEGSKA (reference sequence). In DNA, the CDR3 is TGCAGTGCTCCGGCAGATGGCTACACCTTC. Translation gives CSAPADGYTF.

CDR3 amino acids: CAISESYGPTGELFF. The CDR3 coding sequence is TGTGCCATCAGTGAGTCTTACGGGCCCACCGGGGAGCTGTTTTTT. The chain couples TRBV10-3 to TRBJ2-2; D unclear. CDR1 and CDR2 from the germline V gene are ENHRY and SYGVKD. There are 15 residues in the CDR3. V lost 0 bases, J lost 4 bases, and 9 bases lay in between.

The rearrangement uses TRBV7-6 and TRBJ1-3; tentative D call: TRBD1 (5 bases). The germline gives CDR1 SGHVS, CDR2 FNYEAQ. The CDR3 contains 14 residues. V dropped 2 bases and J dropped 2 bases, with 7 bases sitting between them. CDR3 sequence: CASSLPGPGNTIYF. CDR3 DNA: TGTGCCAGCAGCTTACCAGGGCCTGGAAACACCATATATTTT.

The chain has TRBV27 and TRBJ2-1; 10 bases align to TRBD2. V was clipped by 9 bases and J by 7 bases; unmatched bases: 18. This CDR3 spans 17 amino acids. Germline V gives CDR1 MNHEY, CDR2 SMNVEV (reference sequence). The CDR3 reads CASLPRLAGEYGNEQFF. Here the CDR3 DNA reads TGTGCCAGTCTACCCCGGCTAGCGGGAGAATACGGGAATGAGCAGTTCTTC.

Worth noting for this clone: This same CDR3 is encoded by further DNA sequences in the sample. J is TRBJ1-1 and V is TRBV27, with D hard to call. This CDR3 is built from 13 residues. CDR1 and CDR2 from the germline V gene are MNHEY and SMNVEV (reference sequence). V was cut by 5 bases and J by 2 bases, with 9 bases left in between. CDR3 region: CASSHGQNTEAFF. Here the CDR3 DNA reads TGTGCCAGCAGTCACGGTCAAAACACTGAAGCTTTCTTT.

This rearrangement joins TRBV7-9 to TRBJ1-2, with D tentatively TRBD1 (6 bases). The germline V gene encodes CDR1 SEHNR and CDR2 FQNEAQ (reference sequence). Between the trimmed V and J ends, which lost 2 bases and 2 bases, there was a span of 12 bases. The CDR3 sequence is 15 residues long. CDR3 loop: CASSLLGQNNYGYTF. The CDR3 DNA reads as TGTGCCAGCAGCTTACTCGGACAGAACAACTATGGCTACACCTTC.

The chain is built from TRBV30 and TRBJ2-7, with a tentative D call TRBD2 (6 bases). Germline CDR1 GTSNPN, CDR2 SVGIG (reference sequence). With 2 bases removed from V and 4 bases from J, the gap between germline ends came to 12 bases. The CDR3 is 13 amino acids. The CDR3 nucleotides read TGTGCCTGGAGTACCTCCGCGGGGTACGAGCAGTACTTC. Protein product: CAWSTSAGYEQYF.

This chain uses TRBV18 with TRBJ2-1, with a tentative D call TRBD1 (5 bases). Trimming pared 2 bases from V and 8 bases from J, leaving 16 bases between. CDR1 KGHSH and CDR2 LQKENI come from the germline V gene. There are 15 residues in the CDR3. CDR3 DNA sequence: TGTGCCAGCTCACCATTCCAGGGCTTAGGGGATGAGCAGTTCTTC. As protein: CASSPFQGLGDEQFF.

The chain employs TRBV11-3 and TRBJ2-7; 7 positions agree with TRBD1. The V gene end was trimmed by 2 bases and the J gene end by 3 bases; junction bases not matched to a gene: 7. Per germline, CDR1 SGHNT and CDR2 YENEEA. There are 15 residues in the CDR3. The CDR3 is CASSLLSDRIYEQYF. DNA of the CDR3: TGTGCCAGCAGCTTATTGTCGGACAGGATCTACGAGCAGTACTTC.

This rearrangement joins TRBV6-5 to TRBJ2-5, with 9 bases aligning to TRBD2. Germline CDR1 and CDR2: MNHEY and SVGAGI. Losses at the gene ends were 2 bases for V and 5 bases for J; bases not matched to a gene: 6. CDR3 length equals 15 residues. The CDR3 spells CASSYASGTFETQYF. In DNA form, the CDR3 reads TGTGCCAGCAGTTACGCTAGCGGGACATTCGAGACCCAGTACTTC.

The chain combines TRBV11-3 with TRBJ2-3; no firm D call. The CDR3 totals 13 residues. The germline V gene encodes CDR1 SGHNT and CDR2 YENEEA. V lost 0 bases, J lost 4 bases, and 5 bases lay in between. The CDR3 is CASSLETPDTQYF. DNA of the CDR3: TGTGCCAGCAGCTTAGAGACCCCAGATACGCAGTATTTT.